Presented here are 27 T cell receptor beta chains from one specimen sequenced in a study of blood T cell repertoires in COVID-19 (dated by TCRdb to 2020 to 2022). The method behind the library was the immunoSEQ multiplex PCR assay. This immuneACCESS table, as held by TCRdb, lists in-frame sequences with V and J called but not all clones. Of the missing ones, under half trace to an unresolved V gene in checked studies; the others have no known cause. Here the sample has fewer than 400,000 clones; about nine tenths occur a single time. The ten largest clonotypes hold 2.9% of the sample. The sequenced material came from peripheral blood. These receptors all stem from a woman between 25 and 40 years old with COVID-19, enrolled during active disease.

The genes are TRBV6-2 or TRBV6-3 and TRBJ2-7, with 7 bases that match TRBD2. With V trimmed by 2 bases and J by 5 bases, 12 bases remained unmatched. Germline V gene data show CDR1 as MNHEY and CDR2 as SVGEGT. This CDR3 comprises 16 residues. This CDR3 is CASSYGAGDSPHEQYF. CDR3 sequence (DNA): TGTGCCAGCAGTTACGGCGCGGGAGACTCCCCCCACGAGCAGTACTTC.

The chain has TRBV28 and TRBJ2-7; 9 bases fit TRBD1. V trimming: 5 bases; J trimming: 2 bases; junction bases outside the gene matches: 4. Germline lookup yields CDR1 MDHEN and CDR2 SYDVKM. This CDR3 region has 14 residues. The CDR3 DNA sequence: TGTGCCAGCAGTACCGGACAGGGGCCCTACGAGCAGTACTTC. Its translation is CASSTGQGPYEQYF.

The rearrangement links TRBV28 to TRBJ1-1, with D possibly TRBD1 on 6 matching bases. The CDR3 covers 14 residues. CDR1 is MDHEN, CDR2 SYDVKM, per germline. V shed 7 bases and J shed 2 bases, with 14 bases lying between them. Here the CDR3 reads CASIPGHTNTEAFF. DNA of the CDR3: TGTGCCAGCATCCCGGGACATACAAACACTGAAGCTTTCTTT.

The rearrangement links TRBV12-5 to TRBJ2-5; 12 nucleotides match TRBD2. Trimming took 5 bases from V and 2 from J; bases not matched to a gene: 6. The germline V gene has CDR1 LGHNT and CDR2 FRNRAP. There are 16 residues in the CDR3. CDR3 sequence reads: CASGLGLAGRQETQYF. The CDR3 nucleotides are TGTGCTAGTGGTCTCGGACTAGCGGGGAGACAAGAGACCCAGTACTTC.

This chain connects TRBV2 to TRBJ1-1; 7 bases line up with TRBD1. Unmatched junction bases numbered 6, after V lost 9 bases and J lost 2 bases. CDR1 and CDR2 from the germline V gene are SNHLY and FYNNEI. The CDR3 is 13 residues long. DNA for the CDR3: TGTGCCAGGAAACAGGGGACTAACACTGAAGCTTTCTTT. It yields the protein CARKQGTNTEAFF.

This clone appeared a single time. The V call is TRBV6-2 or TRBV6-3, the J call TRBJ2-3; weak D call: TRBD1 (5 bases). CDR3 length equals 16 residues. V lost 5 bases, J lost 2 bases, and 17 bases lay in between. Germline CDR1 and CDR2: MNHEY and SVGEGT. The CDR3: CASSRQPNILTDTQYF. CDR3 coding DNA: TGTGCCAGCAGTCGACAGCCTAACATTCTCACAGATACGCAGTATTTT.

The rearrangement uses TRBV7-6 and TRBJ1-2; TRBD1 is a possible D gene (5 bases). V lost 4 bases, J lost 4 bases, and 10 bases lay in between. Germline assignment: CDR1 SGHVS and CDR2 FNYEAQ. The CDR3 has 13 residues. The CDR3 DNA is TGTGCCAGCAGCTCAGACAGCGCCTATGGCTACACCTTC. It specifies CASSSDSAYGYTF.

The V and J genes are TRBV29-1 and TRBJ2-5; 12 nucleotides agree with TRBD2. Germline V gene sequence: CDR1 SQVTM, CDR2 ANQGSEA. After removal of 4 bases from V and 1 base from J, the junction contained 1 base not matched to a gene. This CDR3 comprises 14 residues. The CDR3 reads CSVVLAGGQETQYF. CDR3 sequence (DNA): TGCAGCGTTGTACTAGCGGGAGGCCAAGAGACCCAGTACTTC. The full variable domain, rest sourced from reference TRBV29-1 and TRBJ2-5, is SAVISQKPSRDICQRGTSLTIQCQVDSQVTMMFWYRQQPGQSLTLIATANQGSEATYESGFVIDKFPISRPNLTFSTLTVSNMSPEDSSIYLCSVVLAGGQETQYFGPGTRLLVL.

The chain uses TRBV30 and TRBJ2-2, with 10 bases matching TRBD1. V dropped 0 bases and J dropped 8; count of bases not matched to a gene: 9. Germline V gene lookup returns CDR1 GTSNPN and CDR2 SVGIG (reference sequence). There are 16 residues in the CDR3. The CDR3: CAWSVGTGAGGGELFF. CDR3 in DNA: TGTGCCTGGAGTGTGGGGACAGGGGCAGGTGGAGGGGAGCTGTTTTTT.

This clone was recorded only once. The chain recombines TRBV24-1 with TRBJ1-2; D is unclear. In germline, CDR1 is KGHDR, CDR2 SFDVKD. The CDR3 has 12 amino acids. V lost 1 base and J lost 8, with 7 bases in between. The CDR3 nucleotides read TGTGCCACCAGTGATTTTGCGGAGGGCTACACCTTC. Amino acid sequence: CATSDFAEGYTF.

This sequence joins TRBV20-1 and TRBJ2-1, with D possibly TRBD1 on 5 matching bases. Germline V gives CDR1 DFQATT, CDR2 SNEGSKA (reference sequence). The length of the CDR3 is 12 residues. V was trimmed by 3 bases and J by 8 bases, leaving 11 bases between them. The CDR3 DNA sequence: TGCAGTGCTAGTTGGGGCAGGGATGAGCAGTTCTTC. This translates into CSASWGRDEQFF.

The chain is built from TRBV5-1 and TRBJ2-7; 10 nucleotides match TRBD2. Looked up from germline, CDR1 is SGHRS and CDR2 is YFSETQ. V lost 5 bases, J lost 5 bases, and 4 bases stayed unmatched. This CDR3 is built from 13 residues. The DNA of the CDR3 is TGCGCCAGCAGTTCTAGCGGGAGCCACGAGCAGTACTTC. Encoded protein: CASSSSGSHEQYF.

V is TRBV19 and J is TRBJ1-2; a possible D gene is TRBD1 (5 bases). V lost 8 bases to trimming and J lost 3 bases, with 10 bases between them. Germline V lookup: CDR1 LNHDA, CDR2 SQIVND (reference sequence). This CDR3 contains 12 residues. CDR3 coding DNA: TGTGCCAGTCAGACAGTGGACTATGGCTACACCTTC. Protein sequence: CASQTVDYGYTF.

The J gene is TRBJ1-2, the V gene TRBV4-1; 9 bases fit TRBD1. CDR3 length equals 17 residues. V lost 0 bases and J lost 7; bases outside the gene matches: 12. Per germline, CDR1 MGHRA and CDR2 YSYEKL. The CDR3 DNA reads TGCGCCAGCAGCCAAGATCCTGAGACAGGGGGGTTTTTTGGCTACACCTTC. Protein: CASSQDPETGGFFGYTF.

The chain combines TRBV6-5 with TRBJ1-2; 9 bases are a match to TRBD1. V shed 6 bases and J 4 bases; nucleotides not matched to a gene: 6. This CDR3 is built from 14 residues. In germline, CDR1 is MNHEY, CDR2 SVGAGI. The CDR3 nucleotides are TGTGCCAGCAGCTCCCAGACAGGGGGCTATGGCTACACCTTC. It yields the protein CASSSQTGGYGYTF.

J is TRBJ1-2 and V is TRBV30; D gene uncertain. This CDR3 region has 14 residues. With 2 bases removed from V and 3 bases from J, the gap between germline ends came to 13 bases. Germline V CDR1 and CDR2: GTSNPN, SVGIG (reference sequence). The CDR3 loop reads CAWSREGKDYGYTF. DNA for the CDR3: TGTGCCTGGAGTAGGGAGGGAAAGGACTATGGCTACACCTTC. The whole variable domain, remainder taken from reference TRBV30 and TRBJ1-2, is SQTIHQWPATLVQPVGSPLSLECTVEGTSNPNLYWYRQAAGRGLQLLFYSVGIGQISSEVPQNLSASRPQDRQFILSSKKLLLSDSGFYLCAWSREGKDYGYTFGSGTRLTVV.

This chain uses TRBV5-1 with TRBJ1-1, with a weak D call TRBD1 (6 bases). V was pared by 2 bases and J by 0 bases, with 8 bases between. This CDR3 has 14 residues. Germline CDR1 is SGHRS and CDR2 is YFSETQ. CDR3 coding DNA: TGCGCCAGCAGCTTACAGGGTGTGAACACTGAAGCTTTCTTT. It is translated as CASSLQGVNTEAFF.

The CDR3 is CASSLSRPGGGANVLTF. CDR3 nucleotides: TGTGCCAGCAGCTTAAGTCGCCCGGGTGGTGGGGCCAACGTCCTGACTTTC. The genes are TRBV7-3 and TRBJ2-6; no reliable D call. Trimming removed 1 base at V and 3 bases at J, with 13 bases between. There are 17 residues in the CDR3. From germline, CDR1 is SGHTA and CDR2 FQGTGA.

The CDR3 reads CASSQTGTANQPQHF. As DNA, the CDR3 is TGTGCCAGCAGCCAAACAGGGACGGCAAATCAGCCCCAGCATTTT. The chain uses TRBV3-1 (or the pseudogene TRBV3-2) and TRBJ1-5; TRBD1 is a possible D gene (6 bases). Germline V CDR1 and CDR2: LGHDT, YNNKEL (reference sequence). The CDR3 sequence is 15 residues long. V lost 2 bases and J lost 4, with 12 bases in between.

V usage is TRBV9 and J usage is TRBJ1-3, with no clear D. The CDR3 totals 15 residues. Germline V gene sequence: CDR1 SGDLS, CDR2 YYNGEE. Trimming took 3 bases from V and 0 from J, leaving 10 bases between them. CDR3 coding DNA: TGTGCCAGCAGCGCCGGACTGACCTCTGGAAACACCATATATTTT. This gives the protein CASSAGLTSGNTIYF.

The genes are TRBV6-6 and TRBJ1-1; D perhaps matches TRBD1 (6 bases). Trimming removed 2 bases from V and 0 bases from J, with 13 bases in between. CDR3 length equals 16 residues. The V gene's germline CDR1 is MNHNY and CDR2 SVGAGI (reference sequence). This CDR3 reads CASSYPPDRMNTEAFF. The CDR3, as DNA: TGTGCCAGCAGTTACCCCCCGGACAGAATGAACACTGAAGCTTTCTTT.

This clone was observed once. The rearrangement joins TRBV14 to TRBJ1-1; D unclear. The germline V gene has CDR1 SGHDN and CDR2 FVKESK. The CDR3 is 13 amino acids. V lost 4 bases to trimming and J lost 3 bases, with 9 bases between them. The CDR3 DNA follows: TGTGCCAGCAGCCCGGGGATTGACACTGAAGCTTTCTTT. As protein: CASSPGIDTEAFF.

The chain recombines TRBV6-5 with TRBJ1-2; 12 bases fit TRBD1. J lost 3 bases, V lost 2 bases, and 1 base had no gene match. The CDR3 loop spans 15 amino acids. Germline V gene data show CDR1 as MNHEY and CDR2 as SVGAGI. CDR3 in amino acids: CASSYRDRGHYGYTF. DNA for the CDR3: TGTGCCAGCAGTTACCGGGACAGGGGGCACTATGGCTACACCTTC.

This chain links TRBV15 with TRBJ1-3, with TRBD1 matching 7 bases. Germline V gives CDR1 LNHNV, CDR2 YYDKDF (reference sequence). Trimming at V came to 3 bases and at J to 4 bases, leaving 3 bases not matched to a gene. CDR3 length equals 14 residues. CDR3 sequence (DNA): TGTGCCACCAGCAGTCGACAGGGAGGAAACACCATATATTTT. It translates to CATSSRQGGNTIYF.

The chain couples TRBV27 to TRBJ2-2; 12 positions agree with TRBD2. Germline CDR1 is MNHEY and CDR2 is SMNVEV (reference sequence). The V and J ends lost 6 bases and 6 bases, in that order; junction bases with no gene match: 5. The CDR3 has 15 residues. The CDR3 reads CASRASGRGPGELFF. The CDR3 nucleotides read TGTGCCAGCAGGGCTAGCGGGAGGGGTCCCGGGGAGCTGTTTTTT.

The V call is TRBV7-9, the J call TRBJ1-1; 7 bases align to TRBD1. J was trimmed by 3 bases and V by 0 bases; bases with no gene match: 10. The CDR3 is 17 amino acids. Germline V gene sequence: CDR1 SEHNR, CDR2 FQNEAQ (reference sequence). In DNA, the CDR3 is TGTGCCAGCAGCTTAGCGACAAACACAGGGGTGCACACTGAAGCTTTCTTT. Translation gives CASSLATNTGVHTEAFF.

This clone was picked up one time. CDR3 region: CASSVAGNQETQYF. The CDR3 DNA reads as TGTGCCAGCAGCGTAGCAGGGAACCAAGAGACCCAGTACTTC. V usage is TRBV9 and J usage is TRBJ2-5, with D tentatively TRBD1 (5 bases). V was cut by 0 bases and J by 0 bases, with 6 bases left in between. The germline gives CDR1 SGDLS, CDR2 YYNGEE. The CDR3 spans 14 residues. The whole variable domain, remainder taken from reference TRBV9 and TRBJ2-5, is DSGVTQTPKHLITATGQRVTLRCSPRSGDLSVYWYQQSLDQGLQFLIQYYNGEERAKGNILERFSAQQFPDLHSELNLSSLELGDSALYFCASSVAGNQETQYFGPGTRLLVL.